The following is a T cell receptor (beta chain) sequence with its context. Its specificity is not known. Method: immunoSEQ multiplex PCR; TCRdb's copy keeps in-frame clones and lacks some. This sample has approximately 30,000 clones, with roughly 90% found just once. The time point was: week 47, end of study. Mutant IDH1 20-mer peptide, at 300 ug, made up each vaccine dose, with topical imiquimod. The entry originates in a study of a mutant IDH1 vaccine in newly diagnosed glioma. Study as a whole: Participants attended visit V12, the safety follow-up, at week 35, and then attended visit V13 at week 47.

CDR1 GTSNPN and CDR2 SVGIG come from the germline V gene (reference sequence). The CDR3 covers 14 residues. Trimming removed 3 bases from V and 4 bases from J, with 15 bases in between. The material was PBMCs, obtained from a glioma patient whose treatment included an IDH1 peptide vaccine. The gene calls are TRBV30 and TRBJ1-2; possible D gene TRBD1, 6 bases. The sequence was collected from a woman in her 40s with glioma. CDR3 in DNA: TGTGCCTGGAGCCTTGGCGGGGGGCCCTATGGCTACACCTTC. Protein product: CAWSLGGGPYGYTF.